Each of the 26 T cell receptor beta chains below was sequenced from the same sample in a study of glioma-infiltrating T cells. The iRepertoire nested amplicon-rescue multiplex PCR amplified TCR alpha and beta CDR3s from RNA. TCRdb re-analysed the multiplex PCR reads in MiXCR, keeping a single row per CDR3 protein. The sample consists of 300,000 to 450,000 distinct CDR3 sequences, more than 35% of them appearing once. The sample was glioma tissue, nonneoplastic brain tissue, or PBMCs (not recorded which). The receptors originated from a human donor with low-grade glioma or glioblastoma, undergoing nonglioma brain surgery, or in good health (not recorded which).

The genes are TRBV25-1 and TRBJ2-3; D uncertain. The CDR3 runs to 14 residues. V was cut by 1 base and J by 0 bases, with 5 bases left in between. Germline CDR1 MGHDK, CDR2 SYGVNS. CDR3 sequence: CASSEFGSTDTQYF. The CDR3 DNA follows: TGTGCCAGCAGTGAATTTGGTAGCACAGATACGCAGTATTTT.

This clonotype was seen only a few times. The chain carries TRBV6-5 and TRBJ1-5; D possibly corresponds to TRBD1 (6 bases). The CDR3 is 18 amino acids. CDR1 and CDR2 from the germline V gene are MNHEY and SVGAGI. V lost 0 bases and J 5 bases, leaving 20 bases between the germline ends. In DNA form, the CDR3 reads TGTGCCAGCAGTTACTCGATACCCGCCGGGGGGCGAGATCAGCCCCAGCATTTT. Translated: CASSYSIPAGGRDQPQHF.

This clonotype was picked up many times. The chain carries TRBV27 and TRBJ2-1; maybe TRBD2 (7 bases). Trimming removed 5 bases at V and 6 bases at J, with 17 bases between. The CDR3 extends over 15 amino acids. Germline values: CDR1 MNHEY, CDR2 SMNVEV (reference sequence). The CDR3 region has the DNA TGTGCCAGCAGTCCCGGTGTGGCGGGGGCCAATGAGCAGTTCTTC. Amino acid sequence: CASSPGVAGANEQFF.

This rearrangement joins TRBV29-1 to TRBJ1-1; D is unclear. V dropped 6 bases and J dropped 7 bases, with 9 bases sitting between them. The CDR3 consists of 10 residues. Looked up from germline, CDR1 is SQVTM and CDR2 is ANQGSEA. The CDR3: CSVAPDEAFF. CDR3 nucleotide sequence: TGCAGCGTGGCCCCTGATGAAGCTTTCTTT.

A word on this clonotype: It may be a read error: a sequence one base away is much more abundant. This chain uses TRBV6-6 with TRBJ1-1; TRBD1 might be the D (5 bases). The CDR3 consists of 15 residues. In germline, CDR1 is MNHNY, CDR2 SVGAGI (reference sequence). CDR3 DNA: TGTGCCAGCAGCCAATACAGGTTAATGAACACTGAAGCTTCCTTT. It is translated as CASSQYRLMNTEASF.

This clonotype was observed many times. The chain carries TRBV27 and TRBJ1-1, with D unresolved. This CDR3 spans 15 amino acids. V was pared by 5 bases and J by 1 base, with 14 bases between. Germline values: CDR1 MNHEY, CDR2 SMNVEV (reference sequence). The DNA for the CDR3 is TGTGCCAGCAGTCTTATCCCCGGAGCGAACACTGAAGCTTTCTTT. It specifies CASSLIPGANTEAFF.

V gene TRBV2 combines with J gene TRBJ2-4; the D is unclear. V lost 2 bases, J lost 1 base, and 6 bases lay in between. The germline V gene encodes CDR1 SNHLY and CDR2 FYNNEI. The CDR3 has 14 residues. CDR3 protein: CASSELLAKNIQYF. The CDR3 region has the DNA TGTGCCAGCAGTGAATTGCTGGCCAAAAACATTCAGTACTTC.

Remarks on this clonotype: A much larger clone lies one base from this, so it may be a read error. The chain combines TRBV28 with TRBJ2-5, with a tentative D call TRBD1 (5 bases). Germline-derived CDR1 and CDR2 are MDHEN and SYDVKM. The CDR3 covers 14 residues. In nucleotides, the CDR3 is TGTGCCAGCAGTTTAGCAGGGCTCCAAGAGACCAAGTACTTC. Protein product: CASSLAGLQETKYF. Variable domain in full (rest from reference TRBV28 and TRBJ2-5): DVKVTQSSRYLVKRTGEKVFLECVQDMDHENMFWYRQDPGLGLRLIYFSYDVKMKEKGDIPEGYSVSREKKERFSLILESASTNQTSMYLCASSLAGLQETKYFGPGTRLLVL.

The V gene is TRBV20-1, the J gene TRBJ2-7; D is uncertain. Trimming removed 6 bases at V and 0 bases at J, with 12 bases between. There are 13 residues in the CDR3. The germline CDR1 and CDR2 sequences are DFQATT and SNEGSKA (reference sequence). The CDR3, as DNA: TGCAGTGCCGCTTCGACAAGCTCCTACGAGCAGTACTTC. Its protein is CSAASTSSYEQYF.

Regarding this clonotype: No conserved phenylalanine or tryptophan ends this CDR3, so it is likely a read error. The V gene is TRBV27, the J gene TRBJ2-1, with 7 bases identical to TRBD1. The CDR3 extends over 16 amino acids. With V trimmed by 5 bases and J by 3 bases, 10 bases remained unmatched. CDR1 and CDR2 from the germline V gene are MNHEY and SMNVEV (reference sequence). The CDR3 region has the DNA TGTGCCAGCAGTGACTTCCGGGACAGCAACTACAATGAGCAGTTCATC. This encodes CASSDFRDSNYNEQFI.

This clonotype was seen only a few times. This rearrangement joins TRBV19 to TRBJ1-5, with 8 bases matching TRBD1. The CDR3 loop spans 14 amino acids. V lost 2 bases, J lost 6 bases, and 3 bases stayed unmatched. Germline loops: CDR1 LNHDA, CDR2 SQIVND (reference sequence). The CDR3 region has the DNA TGTGCCAGTAGTATACAGGGGGCTAGTCAGCCCCAGCATTTT. Translating gives CASSIQGASQPQHF.

Points on this clonotype: This could be a read error, since a much larger clone is one nucleotide away. V gene TRBV4-1 combines with J gene TRBJ2-7, with D hard to call. The CDR3 covers 14 residues. The V gene's germline CDR1 is MGHRA and CDR2 YSYEKL. The CDR3 sequence is CASSPLRVSYGQYF. In DNA form, the CDR3 reads TGCGCCAGCAGCCCACTAAGGGTATCCTACGGGCAGTACTTC.

This clonotype was observed once. The chain links TRBV20-1 to TRBJ1-5; 7 nucleotides agree with TRBD1. The CDR3 runs to 18 residues. Looked up from germline, CDR1 is DFQATT and CDR2 is SNEGSKA (reference sequence). Germline trimming cut 0 bases from V and 0 bases from J; bases unmatched to any gene: 11. CDR3 in DNA: TGCAGTGCTAGAGATCGGACAGGTTTGCACGCTAGCAATCAGCCCCAGCATTTT. Protein product: CSARDRTGLHASNQPQHF.

Only a few counts were recorded for this clonotype. This rearrangement joins TRBV6-2 or TRBV6-3 to TRBJ2-3, with 8 nucleotides matching TRBD2. The CDR3 spans 18 residues. Per germline, CDR1 MNHEY and CDR2 SVGEGT. The trim removed 0 bases at V and 2 bases at J, leaving 10 bases unmatched. CDR3 in amino acids: CASSYSIPSGSPTDTQYF. CDR3 coding DNA: TGTGCCAGCAGTTACTCGATCCCAAGCGGGAGCCCCACAGATACGCAGTATTTT.

This clonotype was counted at least ten times. V and J are TRBV6-5 and TRBJ2-1, with D unresolved. This CDR3 is built from 14 residues. Germline V CDR1 and CDR2: MNHEY, SVGAGI. V lost 1 base and J 5 bases, leaving 9 bases between the germline ends. DNA of the CDR3: TGTGCCAGCAGTTACTACGCTAGAGACAATGAGCAGTTCTTC. It yields the protein CASSYYARDNEQFF.

Note on this clonotype: The junction differs from germline at one of its ends, possibly a read error. The V and J genes are TRBV4-3 and TRBJ1-5; no clear D. CDR3 length equals 15 residues. Germline V gene lookup returns CDR1 LGHNA and CDR2 YSLEER. CDR3 sequence (DNA): TGCGCCAGCAGCCAAGATAGTATGGGCAATCAGCACCAGCATTTT. Translating it yields CASSQDSMGNQHQHF.

This clonotype turned up a few times. For the CDR3, the DNA is TGCGCCAGCAGCCATGGGACTTCCCCAGTTCCTATCTCCTACGAGCAGTACTTC. Protein: CASSHGTSPVPISYEQYF. The chain recombines TRBV4-1 with TRBJ2-7; a possible D gene is TRBD2 (6 bases). The germline V and J ends were trimmed by 3 bases and 0 bases, with 21 bases remaining between them. CDR1 and CDR2 from the germline V gene are MGHRA and YSYEKL. There are 18 residues in the CDR3.

The chain joins TRBV12-3 or TRBV12-4 to TRBJ1-5; perhaps TRBD1 as D (6 bases). The V gene lost 7 bases and the J gene lost 4 bases, with 20 bases spanning the gap. The CDR3 loop spans 16 amino acids. The CDR3 loop reads CASNAYPGQTNQPQHF. CDR3 nucleotide sequence: TGTGCCAGCAACGCGTACCCCGGACAGACTAATCAGCCCCAGCATTTT.

This clonotype was observed at least ten times. The chain couples TRBV7-2 to TRBJ2-3; D ambiguous. CDR1 is SGHTA and CDR2 is FQGNSA in the germline V gene. This CDR3 has 14 residues. Trimming removed 1 base at V and 6 bases at J, with 11 bases between. CDR3 sequence reads: CASSLGQAGDTQYF. CDR3 DNA: TGTGCCAGCAGCTTAGGTCAGGCCGGGGATACGCAGTATTTT. Complete variable domain (other parts from reference TRBV7-2 and TRBJ2-3): GAGVSQSPSNKVTEKGKDVELRCDPISGHTALYWYRQSLGQGLEFLIYFQGNSAPDKSGLPSDRFSAERTGGSVSTLTIQRTQQEDSAVYLCASSLGQAGDTQYFGPGTRLTVL.

In its sample, this clonotype was seen a few times. One junction end disagrees with the germline gene, perhaps due to a read error. The chain has TRBV27 and TRBJ1-1, with D unclear. The CDR3 consists of 14 residues. Germline loops: CDR1 MNHEY, CDR2 SMNVEV (reference sequence). CDR3 sequence reads: CASSLHTGNTEASF. CDR3 bases: TGTGCCAGCAGCCTCCACACCGGAAACACTGAAGCTTCCTTT.

There are many counts of this clonotype. The rearrangement links TRBV6-1 to TRBJ1-4; 9 bases are shared with TRBD1. The V and J ends lost 6 bases and 4 bases, in that order; junction bases with no gene match: 3. This CDR3 contains 14 residues. In germline, CDR1 is MNHNS, CDR2 SASEGT. For the CDR3, the DNA is TGTGCCAGCAGGACGGGACAGGGTAATGAAAAACTGTTTTTT. This sequence encodes CASRTGQGNEKLFF.

The CDR3 spells CASSVYSEQFF. In nucleotides, the CDR3 is TGTGCCAGCAGTGTGTATAGCGAGCAGTTCTTC. This chain uses TRBV7-2 with TRBJ2-1; D remains ambiguous. Trimming cost V 6 bases and J 10 bases, with 10 bases left between them. The CDR3 is 11 residues long. Germline values: CDR1 SGHTA, CDR2 FQGNSA.

This clonotype was recorded a few times. This sequence joins TRBV6-1 and TRBJ2-5, with unresolved D. Trimming took 1 base from V and 2 from J, leaving 8 bases between them. The CDR3 is made up of 14 amino acids. Germline V gene data show CDR1 as MNHNS and CDR2 as SASEGT. The CDR3 loop is CASSEDNTQETQYF. The CDR3 nucleotides read TGTGCCAGCAGTGAAGACAACACACAAGAGACCCAGTACTTC.

The sample holds a few counts of this clonotype. At one boundary the junction diverges from the germline segment, which might be a read error. This chain uses TRBV4-1 with TRBJ1-5; a weak D match, TRBD1 (6 bases). CDR3 length: 15 amino acids. Germline V gene data show CDR1 as MGHRA and CDR2 as YSYEKL. The CDR3 DNA reads as TGCACCAGCAGCCAAGATTTCAGGGGATCCCAGCCCCAGCATTTT. Its translation is CTSSQDFRGSQPQHF.

The V call is TRBV18, the J call TRBJ1-6; 7 bases fit TRBD1. Germline values: CDR1 KGHSH, CDR2 LQKENI. V lost 4 bases and J lost 5; bases outside the gene matches: 8. This CDR3 comprises 16 residues. Here the CDR3 DNA reads TGTGCCAGCTCACTCTCTGCAGGACAGGATAATTCACCCCTCCACTTT. Protein: CASSLSAGQDNSPLHF.

This chain links TRBV28 with TRBJ2-7, with D unclear. The CDR3 length is 13 residues. The germline V gene encodes CDR1 MDHEN and CDR2 SYDVKM. V lost 4 bases and J lost 5, with 12 bases in between. The CDR3 loop is CASSCLSPDEQYF. For the CDR3, the DNA is TGTGCCAGCAGTTGTCTTTCGCCAGACGAGCAGTACTTC. Filled out from reference TRBV28 and TRBJ2-7, the complete variable domain reads DVKVTQSSRYLVKRTGEKVFLECVQDMDHENMFWYRQDPGLGLRLIYFSYDVKMKEKGDIPEGYSVSREKKERFSLILESASTNQTSMYLCASSCLSPDEQYFGPGTRLTVT.